These 30 T cell receptor beta chains share one sample of origin, sequenced in a study of control samples from healthy donors and cancer patients. The assay was immunoSEQ multiplex PCR, and TCRdb's table has in-frame clones only and misses some. The sample holds around 130,000 clones, just under 90% seen once. Material for sequencing was PBMCs. These receptors were taken from a man aged 45-65 years with head and neck cancer.

The chain employs TRBV28 and TRBJ1-4; D not resolved. This CDR3 is built from 12 residues. From germline, CDR1 is MDHEN and CDR2 SYDVKM. Trimming cost V 6 bases and J 6 bases, with 8 bases left between them. CDR3 DNA sequence: TGTGCCAGCAGGATCCGGGATGAAAAACTGTTTTTT. Translated: CASRIRDEKLFF. Full variable domain (missing parts from reference TRBV28 and TRBJ1-4): DVKVTQSSRYLVKRTGEKVFLECVQDMDHENMFWYRQDPGLGLRLIYFSYDVKMKEKGDIPEGYSVSREKKERFSLILESASTNQTSMYLCASRIRDEKLFFGSGTQLSVL.

This chain links TRBV10-3 with TRBJ2-7, with TRBD2 matching over 11 bases. The CDR3 runs to 15 residues. Per germline, CDR1 ENHRY and CDR2 SYGVKD. V lost 3 bases, J lost 2 bases, and 3 bases stayed unmatched. The CDR3 nucleotides are TGTGCCATCAGTGAACCGGGACTAGCGGCCTACGAGCAGTACTTC. This sequence encodes CAISEPGLAAYEQYF.

CDR3 DNA: TGTGCCATCAGTCCACAGGGGGCCTACACTGAAGCTTTCTTT. Protein: CAISPQGAYTEAFF. J is TRBJ1-1 and V is TRBV10-3; 9 positions agree with TRBD1. The CDR3 length is 14 residues. Germline V gene sequence: CDR1 ENHRY, CDR2 SYGVKD. J was trimmed by 3 bases and V by 5 bases; bases with no gene match: 4.

This chain connects TRBV7-2 to TRBJ2-1, with unresolved D. The germline V gene encodes CDR1 SGHTA and CDR2 FQGNSA. V lost 7 bases and J 8 bases, leaving 12 bases between the germline ends. This CDR3 spans 12 amino acids. The CDR3 spells CASTRFYDEQFF. In DNA, the CDR3 is TGTGCCAGCACCCGATTTTACGATGAGCAGTTCTTC.

This clone has more than one count but fewer than ten. This rearrangement joins TRBV19 to TRBJ2-1; D ambiguous. Germline values: CDR1 LNHDA, CDR2 SQIVND (reference sequence). This CDR3 is 16 amino acids long. V was shortened by 7 bases and J by 5 bases, with 21 bases between the two germline ends. DNA for the CDR3: TGTGCCAGTACGGTAAATCATGGGAAACTTCACAATGAGCAGTTCTTC. Translation gives CASTVNHGKLHNEQFF.

This clone was picked up one time. The gene calls are TRBV5-1 and TRBJ2-7, with D maybe TRBD2 (6 bases). CDR3 length: 13 residues. V lost 4 bases and J 6 bases, leaving 14 bases between the germline ends. CDR1 is SGHRS, CDR2 YFSETQ, per germline. Written as DNA, the CDR3 is TGCGCCAGCAGCCTTAGCGGTTCCCGCGAGCAGTACTTC. Residues: CASSLSGSREQYF. Full variable domain (remainder filled in from reference TRBV5-1 and TRBJ2-7): KAGVTQTPRYLIKTRGQQVTLSCSPISGHRSVSWYQQTPGQGLQFLFEYFSETQRNKGNFPGRFSGRQFSNSRSEMNVSTLELGDSALYLCASSLSGSREQYFGPGTRLTVT.

This clone has a handful of counts. The CDR3 coding sequence is TGTGCCAGCAGCCTACAAGGGTCTCAGCCCCAGCATTTT. Protein product: CASSLQGSQPQHF. This chain uses TRBV7-6 with TRBJ1-5; D remains ambiguous. V was shortened by 5 bases and J by 6 bases, with 11 bases between the two germline ends. Germline CDR1 reads SGHVS; CDR2 reads FNYEAQ. CDR3 size: 13 residues.

CDR3 protein: CASSLWASGDQPQHF. The DNA for the CDR3 is TGTGCCAGCAGTCTCTGGGCCAGCGGGGATCAGCCCCAGCATTTT. V gene TRBV7-2 combines with J gene TRBJ1-5; D gene unclear. Trimming pared 6 bases from V and 5 bases from J, leaving 17 bases between. The CDR3 consists of 15 residues. Per germline, CDR1 SGHTA and CDR2 FQGNSA.

This clone was seen a handful of times. This chain connects TRBV19 to TRBJ2-2, with D tentatively TRBD1 or TRBD2 (6 bases each). Germline V gene sequence: CDR1 LNHDA, CDR2 SQIVND (reference sequence). This CDR3 is 14 amino acids long. Trimming removed 7 bases from V and 5 bases from J, with 14 bases in between. The DNA for the CDR3 is TGTGCCAGTAATCAACTAGGGGGGACCGGGGAGCTGTTTTTT. This codes for CASNQLGGTGELFF.

On this clone itself: Distinct nucleotide sequences in the sample also encode this CDR3. This sequence joins TRBV5-1 and TRBJ1-5; D unresolved. The CDR3 has 15 residues. Per the germline V gene, CDR1 is SGHRS and CDR2 is YFSETQ. Trimming removed 0 bases from V and 0 bases from J, with 7 bases in between. For the CDR3, the DNA is TGCGCCAGCAGCTTGGGGGTTTATAGCAATCAGCCCCAGCATTTT. It yields the protein CASSLGVYSNQPQHF.

The chain joins TRBV19 to TRBJ2-7; 7 positions match TRBD2. This CDR3 has 13 residues. CDR1 is LNHDA, CDR2 SQIVND, per germline (reference sequence). With V trimmed by 8 bases and J by 4 bases, 8 bases remained unmatched. CDR3 loop: CASGGGAAYEQYF. Here the CDR3 DNA reads TGTGCCAGTGGGGGGGGAGCGGCGTACGAGCAGTACTTC.

V gene TRBV6-6 combines with J gene TRBJ2-7; TRBD2 agrees at 8 bases. CDR1 and CDR2 from the germline V gene are MNHNY and SVGAGI (reference sequence). This CDR3 has 15 amino acids. V lost 5 bases, J lost 0 bases, and 6 bases stayed unmatched. The CDR3 DNA is TGTGCCAGCAGTCACATAGCGGGGAGCTCCTACGAGCAGTACTTC. This encodes CASSHIAGSSYEQYF.

The gene calls are TRBV10-2 and TRBJ2-3; no clear D. CDR1 and CDR2 from the germline V gene are WSHSY and SAAADI. V was pared by 2 bases and J by 2 bases, with 5 bases between. The CDR3 extends over 13 amino acids. The CDR3 loop is CASSEPYTDTQYF. DNA of the CDR3: TGCGCCAGCAGTGAGCCGTACACAGATACGCAGTATTTT.

V is TRBV11-2 and J is TRBJ1-6, with 10 bases matching TRBD1. The J segment lost 10 bases and the V segment lost 5 bases, leaving 8 bases of the junction unmatched. CDR1 and CDR2 from the germline V gene are SGHAT and FQNNGV. This CDR3 has 15 residues. In DNA form, the CDR3 reads TGTGCCAGCAGCCCGATTGACAGGGGGCACTCACCCCTCCACTTT. Protein product: CASSPIDRGHSPLHF. Full variable domain (outside the CDR3, taken from reference TRBV11-2 and TRBJ1-6): EAGVAQSPRYKIIEKRQSVAFWCNPISGHATLYWYQQILGQGPKLLIQFQNNGVVDDSQLPKDRFSAERLKGVDSTLKIQPAKLEDSAVYLCASSPIDRGHSPLHFGNGTRLTVT.

This chain uses TRBV28 with TRBJ1-5; 8 nucleotides align to TRBD1. J was trimmed by 7 bases and V by 8 bases; bases with no gene match: 4. From germline, CDR1 is MDHEN and CDR2 SYDVKM. CDR3 size: 12 residues. The CDR3 here is CASGQGSQPQHF. Written as DNA, the CDR3 is TGTGCCAGCGGACAGGGATCCCAGCCCCAGCATTTT.

The V gene is TRBV3-1 (or the pseudogene TRBV3-2), the J gene TRBJ2-2, with TRBD1 matching 7 bases. Germline loops: CDR1 LGHDT, CDR2 YNNKEL (reference sequence). The junction had 3 bases not matched to a gene; V was cut back by 6 bases and J by 2 bases. This CDR3 has 14 residues. CDR3 protein: CASRWDSNTGELFF. For the CDR3, the DNA is TGTGCCAGCAGGTGGGACAGTAACACCGGGGAGCTGTTTTTT.

The chain carries TRBV28 and TRBJ2-2; D is ambiguous. The CDR3 totals 14 residues. Germline assignment: CDR1 MDHEN and CDR2 SYDVKM. The V and J ends lost 2 bases and 6 bases respectively, with 10 bases between them. CDR3 amino acids: CASSLPARSGELFF. The CDR3 nucleotides are TGTGCCAGCAGTTTACCCGCACGATCCGGGGAGCTGTTTTTT.

A single count supports this clone. DNA for the CDR3: TGTGCCAGCAGCCAAAACTCCCCGGAGGTCGCCGGGGAGCTGTTTTTT. It yields the protein CASSQNSPEVAGELFF. The chain links TRBV3-1 (or the pseudogene TRBV3-2) to TRBJ2-2; D possibly corresponds to TRBD2 (5 bases). V lost 2 bases to trimming and J lost 6 bases, with 16 bases between them. This CDR3 spans 16 amino acids. Germline V lookup: CDR1 LGHDT, CDR2 YNNKEL (reference sequence).

V usage is TRBV4-1 and J usage is TRBJ2-2, with 12 bases matching TRBD1. V lost 3 bases and J lost 1; bases outside the gene matches: 9. Germline V gene lookup returns CDR1 MGHRA and CDR2 YSYEKL. CDR3 size: 19 residues. The CDR3 nucleotides are TGCGCCAGCAGCCATTCCGGGACAGGGGGCGCGTGGAACACCGGGGAGCTGTTTTTT. It translates to CASSHSGTGGAWNTGELFF.

V is TRBV7-2 and J is TRBJ1-1; D remains unclear. Per germline, CDR1 SGHTA and CDR2 FQGNSA. V gave up 2 bases and J gave up 0 bases, with 4 bases separating them. This CDR3 is built from 13 residues. The chain's CDR3 is CASSLRMNTEAFF. In nucleotides, the CDR3 is TGTGCCAGCAGCTTAAGGATGAACACTGAAGCTTTCTTT.

To note about this clone: The junction departs from germline at one end; a sequencing error may be responsible. The rearrangement uses TRBV24-1 and TRBJ1-2, with D unclear. The CDR3 is 10 residues long. Germline values: CDR1 KGHDR, CDR2 SFDVKD. The CDR3 region has the DNA TGTGCCATCCCGACACGTCCCTTCGCCTTC. Translating gives CAIPTRPFAF.

This chain links TRBV7-2 with TRBJ2-1, with D perhaps matching TRBD2 (6 bases). Deletions cut 1 base from V and 9 bases from J, with 13 bases between. The V gene's germline CDR1 is SGHTA and CDR2 FQGNSA. The CDR3 is 14 residues long. The chain's CDR3 is CASSLVGGAGEQFF. DNA for the CDR3: TGTGCCAGCAGCTTAGTGGGCGGGGCGGGTGAGCAGTTCTTC.

V is TRBV9 and J is TRBJ2-7, with D unresolved. The CDR3 loop spans 12 amino acids. Looked up from germline, CDR1 is SGDLS and CDR2 is YYNGEE. Trimming removed 0 bases from V and 6 bases from J, with 7 bases in between. The chain's CDR3 is CASSVGGAEQYF. CDR3 DNA sequence: TGTGCCAGCAGCGTAGGGGGTGCCGAGCAGTACTTC.

The chain joins TRBV7-2 to TRBJ2-2; D possibly corresponds to TRBD2 (5 bases). Germline CDR1 and CDR2: SGHTA and FQGNSA. This CDR3 region has 17 residues. Trimming cost V 1 base and J 0 bases, with 12 bases left between them. Written as DNA, the CDR3 is TGTGCCAGCAGCTTAGGGCGCGACTACGCGAACACCGGGGAGCTGTTTTTT. Residues: CASSLGRDYANTGELFF.

The gene calls are TRBV10-3 and TRBJ2-7; a weak D match, TRBD1 (6 bases). Germline CDR1 ENHRY, CDR2 SYGVKD. The CDR3 runs 17 residues. The V end lost 4 bases, the J end lost 3 bases, and 22 bases lay between the germline ends. The CDR3 loop is CAISGPPTGPVHYEQYF. CDR3 nucleotides: TGTGCCATCAGTGGGCCCCCGACAGGACCCGTACACTACGAGCAGTACTTC.

The V gene is TRBV28, the J gene TRBJ1-1, with 10 bases that match TRBD1. CDR1 MDHEN and CDR2 SYDVKM come from the germline V gene. The CDR3 extends over 14 amino acids. J was trimmed by 6 bases and V by 5 bases; bases with no gene match: 6. The chain's CDR3 is CASSLTGTGAEAFF. For the CDR3, the DNA is TGTGCCAGCAGTCTAACCGGGACAGGGGCTGAAGCTTTCTTT. Together with reference TRBV28 and TRBJ1-1, the CDR3 gives the full variable domain: DVKVTQSSRYLVKRTGEKVFLECVQDMDHENMFWYRQDPGLGLRLIYFSYDVKMKEKGDIPEGYSVSREKKERFSLILESASTNQTSMYLCASSLTGTGAEAFFGQGTRLTVV.

This chain connects TRBV2 to TRBJ2-5, with D perhaps TRBD2 (7 bases). The CDR3 contains 14 residues. Germline CDR1 reads SNHLY; CDR2 reads FYNNEI. V shed 10 bases and J shed 2 bases, with 17 bases lying between them. CDR3: CANSPRGGQETQYF. The CDR3 DNA reads as TGTGCCAACTCCCCGAGGGGGGGACAAGAGACCCAGTACTTC.

This clone appeared once. This sequence joins TRBV6-5 and TRBJ2-7, with 7 bases aligning to TRBD1. Germline CDR1 and CDR2: MNHEY and SVGAGI. This CDR3 has 15 residues. With V trimmed by 6 bases and J by 2 bases, 10 bases remained unmatched. In DNA, the CDR3 is TGTGCCAGCAGCCCCGGGACAGAATCTACCTACGAGCAGTACTTC. Translation gives CASSPGTESTYEQYF.

The chain carries TRBV28 and TRBJ2-1, with 7 bases matching TRBD1. CDR1 is MDHEN, CDR2 SYDVKM, per germline. The CDR3 loop spans 17 amino acids. Trimming cost V 2 bases and J 1 base; bases outside gene matches: 8. The CDR3 spells CASSLNEGARSYNEQFF. The CDR3 DNA follows: TGTGCCAGCAGTTTAAATGAGGGGGCGCGGTCCTACAATGAGCAGTTCTTC. Full variable domain (remainder filled in from reference TRBV28 and TRBJ2-1): DVKVTQSSRYLVKRTGEKVFLECVQDMDHENMFWYRQDPGLGLRLIYFSYDVKMKEKGDIPEGYSVSREKKERFSLILESASTNQTSMYLCASSLNEGARSYNEQFFGPGTRLTVL.

The chain employs TRBV5-4 and TRBJ2-1; D remains unclear. From germline, CDR1 is SGHNT and CDR2 YYREEE (reference sequence). The CDR3 has 12 amino acids. Between the trimmed V and J ends, which lost 4 bases and 9 bases, there was a span of 11 bases. The CDR3 DNA is TGTGCCAGCAGCGACGGTCCCGGTGAGCAGTTCTTC. The encoded protein is CASSDGPGEQFF.